Each of the 15 T cell receptor beta chains below was sequenced from the same sample in a study of beta chain features in type 1 diabetes. Study-level results: Type 1 diabetes patients had moderately but significantly shorter TCRB CDR3s in all four CD4+ subsets.

What these receptors recognize is not known. The sequenced template was cDNA made from the entire isolated RNA. TCRdb's table, derived via immunoSEQ multiplex PCR, lists solely in-frame clones and lacks some. The sample shows over 200,000 clones, approximately 11% of them seen only once. Sequenced input: naive CD4+ T cells from blood. The receptors were sampled from a young man with type 1 diabetes.

This clone came up a few times. The genes are TRBV4-1 and TRBJ2-2, with D perhaps TRBD2 (7 bases). Germline V gives CDR1 MGHRA, CDR2 YSYEKL. Trimming left V 3 bases short and J 1 base short, with 9 bases between. The CDR3 runs 15 residues. The CDR3 DNA is TGCGCCAGCAGCCAGAGGGGGGGGAACACCGGGGAGCTGTTTTTT. Protein product: CASSQRGGNTGELFF.

This clone came up a few times. The rearrangement uses TRBV7-9 and TRBJ1-2; D unresolved. The CDR3 consists of 13 residues. V was cut by 1 base and J by 3 bases, with 6 bases left in between. Looked up from germline, CDR1 is SEHNR and CDR2 is FQNEAQ (reference sequence). CDR3: CASSLGPYYGYTF. CDR3 DNA sequence: TGTGCCAGCAGCTTAGGTCCGTACTATGGCTACACCTTC. Using reference TRBV7-9 and TRBJ1-2 for the parts outside the CDR3, the full variable domain is DTGVSQNPRHKITKRGQNVTFRCDPISEHNRLYWYRQTLGQGPEFLTYFQNEAQLEKSRLLSDRFSAERPKGSFSTLEIQRTEQGDSAMYLCASSLGPYYGYTFGSGTRLTVV.

This clone was counted between two and nine times. The chain uses TRBV2 and TRBJ1-1, with D possibly being TRBD1 (5 bases). The germline V and J ends were trimmed by 7 bases and 0 bases, with 12 bases remaining between them. The CDR3 is made up of 14 amino acids. The germline gives CDR1 SNHLY, CDR2 FYNNEI. The CDR3 nucleotides are TGTGCCAGCACCCAGGGTTTTATGAACACTGAAGCTTTCTTT. Protein: CASTQGFMNTEAFF.

This clone was detected only a few times. Other DNA sequences from this sample encode an identical CDR3 as well. The rearrangement uses TRBV5-4 and TRBJ2-4, with 7 bases matching TRBD2. The V gene end was trimmed by 5 bases and the J gene end by 1 base; junction bases not matched to a gene: 3. The CDR3 is 14 amino acids. Germline V gene data show CDR1 as SGHNT and CDR2 as YYREEE (reference sequence). This chain's CDR3 is CASSLAGAKNIQYF. The CDR3 DNA follows: TGTGCCAGCAGTTTAGCGGGTGCCAAAAACATTCAGTACTTC.

The chain is built from TRBV29-1 and TRBJ2-3; TRBD1 aligns across 8 bases. Germline CDR1 and CDR2: SQVTM and ANQGSEA. This CDR3 is 13 amino acids long. The junction had 7 bases not matched to a gene; V was cut back by 7 bases and J by 4 bases. CDR3 coding DNA: TGCAGCGAAGGGACAGGCGCAGCAGATACGCAGTATTTT. The encoded protein is CSEGTGAADTQYF.

V usage is TRBV7-3 and J usage is TRBJ2-5, with D hard to call. V was cut by 3 bases and J by 0 bases, with 5 bases left in between. The CDR3 consists of 13 residues. Germline V lookup: CDR1 SGHTA, CDR2 FQGTGA. The DNA for the CDR3 is TGTGCCAGCAGCTTGGGCCACCAAGAGACCCAGTACTTC. Translation: CASSLGHQETQYF.

This clone was seen a few times. This chain connects TRBV28 to TRBJ2-1; maybe TRBD1 (6 bases). V gave up 2 bases and J gave up 4 bases, with 9 bases separating them. The CDR3 covers 14 residues. The germline V gene has CDR1 MDHEN and CDR2 SYDVKM. CDR3: CASSLTDRYNEQFF. Written as DNA, the CDR3 is TGTGCCAGCAGTTTAACAGACAGGTACAATGAGCAGTTCTTC.

The table lists this clone with a few counts. The chain links TRBV28 to TRBJ2-7; D is undetermined. V lost 3 bases and J lost 0, with 9 bases in between. CDR3 size: 14 residues. CDR1 MDHEN and CDR2 SYDVKM come from the germline V gene. DNA for the CDR3: TGTGCCAGCAGTTTTTCGGGTAGCTCCTACGAGCAGTACTTC. Amino acids: CASSFSGSSYEQYF.

This clone was seen a handful of times. The chain has TRBV9 and TRBJ1-2; 7 nucleotides agree with TRBD1. Losses at the gene ends were 3 bases for V and 4 bases for J; bases not matched to a gene: 9. CDR3 length: 15 residues. Germline V lookup: CDR1 SGDLS, CDR2 YYNGEE. The CDR3 protein is CASSGSGGQIYGYTF. In nucleotides, the CDR3 is TGTGCCAGCAGCGGTTCCGGGGGACAGATCTATGGCTACACCTTC.

The sample holds a few counts of this clone. The genes are TRBV9 and TRBJ1-6, with D unresolved. CDR3 size: 13 residues. The V gene lost 2 bases and the J gene lost 5 bases, with 5 bases spanning the gap. CDR1 SGDLS and CDR2 YYNGEE come from the germline V gene. Here the CDR3 reads CASSVTDNSPLHF. The DNA for the CDR3 is TGTGCCAGCAGCGTCACAGATAATTCACCCCTCCACTTT.

A few counts support this clone. The J gene is TRBJ2-2, the V gene TRBV7-3; TRBD2 is a possible D gene (7 bases). The CDR3 runs 14 residues. Germline CDR1 SGHTA, CDR2 FQGTGA. The V and J ends lost 6 bases and 6 bases respectively, with 14 bases between them. The CDR3 here is CASRQQGGAGELFF. CDR3 sequence (DNA): TGTGCCAGCAGGCAACAGGGAGGGGCCGGGGAGCTGTTTTTT.

This clone was counted a few times. V gene TRBV7-2 combines with J gene TRBJ1-4; D uncertain. Germline V gene data show CDR1 as SGHTA and CDR2 as FQGNSA. The V and J ends lost 5 bases and 8 bases respectively, with 18 bases between them. This CDR3 is built from 15 residues. CDR3 coding DNA: TGTGCCAGCAGCATGACGGTGGGGAGCAGGGAAAAACTGTTTTTT. This codes for CASSMTVGSREKLFF.

The chain employs TRBV12-5 and TRBJ2-1; D is perhaps TRBD2 (6 bases). The V end was cut by 5 bases, the J end by 6 bases, with 11 bases between. CDR3 length: 13 residues. Per the germline V gene, CDR1 is LGHNT and CDR2 is FRNRAP. The CDR3 DNA is TGTGCTAGTGGTGCTGGGGGGATCAATGAGCAGTTCTTC. The encoded protein is CASGAGGINEQFF.

In this sample, this clone turned up a few times. This specimen includes other DNA sequences encoding the same CDR3. The rearrangement joins TRBV5-1 to TRBJ1-2; no clear D. Germline V gene data show CDR1 as SGHRS and CDR2 as YFSETQ. This CDR3 has 13 amino acids. V was cut by 2 bases and J by 2 bases, with 7 bases left in between. The CDR3 protein is CASSLGGNYGYTF. CDR3 nucleotide sequence: TGCGCCAGCAGCTTAGGCGGGAACTATGGCTACACCTTC.

The gene calls are TRBV5-1 and TRBJ2-3; 7 nucleotides align to TRBD2. From germline, CDR1 is SGHRS and CDR2 YFSETQ. The V gene end was trimmed by 3 bases and the J gene end by 3 bases; junction bases not matched to a gene: 1. This CDR3 has 13 residues. In DNA, the CDR3 is TGCGCCAGCAGCTGGGGGGGAACAGATACGCAGTATTTT. Translation gives CASSWGGTDTQYF.